A selection of T cell receptor beta chains follows, all from one sample in a study of blood T cell repertoires in COVID-19. The method was immunoSEQ multiplex PCR; TCRdb's version includes in-frame clones alone and lacks a portion of them. The sample has approximately 19,000 clones; roughly 91% are singletons. The sample taken for sequencing was peripheral blood. The receptors derive from a human donor in a cohort sampled during active COVID-19. Both conserved end residues are trimmed from each CDR3. The order of the fields is D gene, V gene, CDR3 protein. The D gene is left open where the match is weak.

>-|TRBV4-1
ASSQDLRGITDTQY
>-|TRBV6-5
ASSYVAPRSGNTIY
>-|TRBV5-1
ASSLEGEETQY
>TRBD2|TRBV3-1/TRBV3-2
ASSQNLAGGYEQY
>-|TRBV3-1/TRBV3-2
ASSQERRETQY
>-|TRBV6-1
ASSDIRVSISYEQY
>TRBD1|TRBV6-4
ASKGTANTGELF
>TRBD2|TRBV10-2
ASSDPTSGRNYEQY
>-|TRBV19
ASSIRGGELF
>-|TRBV18
ASSPRDAVSPGGYT